This entry lists 2 T cell receptor beta chains sequenced from one sample in a study of T cells in women clearing cervical HPV infection. Only in-frame clones appear in the TCRdb table, and some are missing; sequencing was by immunoSEQ multiplex PCR. This listing includes tens of thousands of clones. The sequenced sample consisted of blood buffy coat. These receptors were collected from a woman between 18 and 75 years old with a cervical HPV16 infection that either progressed to CIN3+ or cleared (not recorded which).

On this clone: The read comes to an end 3 residues before the CDR3 does, leaving the germline J gene to fill in the end. This chain links TRBV7-3 with TRBJ1-2; 7 bases map to TRBD1. The CDR3 covers 15 residues. Germline V gene data show CDR1 as SGHTA and CDR2 as FQGTGA. CDR3 bases read: TGTGCCAGCAGCCTAATTGGGACAGCCGCAGATACC. Translating gives CASSLIGTAADT. The entire CDR3 sequence reads CASSLIGTAADTYTF.

Of note for this clone: The sequence runs out 3 residues before the end of the CDR3; the remainder is reconstructed from the germline J gene. V is TRBV5-1 and J is TRBJ2-7; D is ambiguous. Trimming took off 0 bases at V and 4 bases at J, with 20 bases between the two ends. This CDR3 has 17 amino acids. Germline CDR1 and CDR2: SGHRS and YFSETQ. The sequenced CDR3 bases are TGCGCCAGCAGCTTGGCCTTCGAGCCTTATGGGCAATACGAG. Protein: CASSLAFEPYGQYE. The full-length CDR3 reads as CASSLAFEPYGQYEQYF.